This TCR beta chain comes out of a study of blood T cell repertoires in COVID-19. CDR1 SNHLY and CDR2 FYNNEI come from the germline V gene. Trimming pared 8 bases from V and 1 base from J, leaving 8 bases between. CDR3 length: 12 residues. Sequencing used immunoSEQ multiplex PCR; TCRdb keeps in-frame clones, though not all of them. The data show approximately 76,000 clones, 75% to 90% seen once. Sequences were obtained from peripheral blood. The chain recombines TRBV2 with TRBJ1-1, with a weak D call TRBD1 (5 bases). This TCR was recovered from a woman of 80 years or more with active or convalescent COVID-19. The CDR3 is CASRQSNTEAFF. For the CDR3, the DNA is TGTGCCAGCCGACAGTCGAACACTGAAGCTTTCTTT.